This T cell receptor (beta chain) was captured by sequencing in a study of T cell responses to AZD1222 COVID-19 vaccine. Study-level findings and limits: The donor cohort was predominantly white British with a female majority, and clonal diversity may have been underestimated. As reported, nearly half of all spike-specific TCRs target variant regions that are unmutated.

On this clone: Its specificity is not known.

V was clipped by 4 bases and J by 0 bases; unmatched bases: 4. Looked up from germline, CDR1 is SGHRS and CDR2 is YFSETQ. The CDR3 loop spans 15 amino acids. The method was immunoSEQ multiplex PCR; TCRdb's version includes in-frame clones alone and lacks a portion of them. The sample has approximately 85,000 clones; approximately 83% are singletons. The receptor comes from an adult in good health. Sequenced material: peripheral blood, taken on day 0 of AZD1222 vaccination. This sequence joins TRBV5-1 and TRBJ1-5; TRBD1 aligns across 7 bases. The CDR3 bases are TGCGCCAGCAGCCAGGGGGGCAATAGCAATCAGCCCCAGCATTTT. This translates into CASSQGGNSNQPQHF.